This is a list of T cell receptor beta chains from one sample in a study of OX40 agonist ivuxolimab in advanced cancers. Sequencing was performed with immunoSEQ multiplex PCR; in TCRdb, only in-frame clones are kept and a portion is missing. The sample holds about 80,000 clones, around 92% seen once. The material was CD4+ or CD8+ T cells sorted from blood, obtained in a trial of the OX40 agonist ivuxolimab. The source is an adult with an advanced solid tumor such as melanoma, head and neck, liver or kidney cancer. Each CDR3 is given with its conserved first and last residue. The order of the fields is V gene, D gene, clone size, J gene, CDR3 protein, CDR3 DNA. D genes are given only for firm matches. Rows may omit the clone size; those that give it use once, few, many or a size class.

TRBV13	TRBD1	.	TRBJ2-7	CASIFQGAPDDEQYF	TGTGCCAGCATCTTCCAGGGGGCGCCGGATGACGAGCAGTACTTC
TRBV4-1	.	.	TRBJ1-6	CASSHGANSPLHF	TGCGCCAGCAGCCACGGGGCGAATTCACCCCTCCACTTT
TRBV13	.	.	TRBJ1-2	CASTPEEGPHGYTF	TGTGCCAGCACCCCGGAGGAGGGTCCCCATGGCTACACCTTC
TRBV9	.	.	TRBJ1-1	CASSVGGFGTEAFF	TGTGCCAGCAGCGTAGGCGGTTTTGGGACTGAAGCTTTCTTT
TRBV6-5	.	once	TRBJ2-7	CASSYAGPYEQYF	TGTGCCAGCAGTTACGCCGGGCCCTACGAGCAGTACTTC
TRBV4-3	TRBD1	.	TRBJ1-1	CASSQDKEQGNPEAFF	TGCGCCAGCAGCCAAGATAAGGAACAGGGGAACCCTGAAGCTTTCTTT
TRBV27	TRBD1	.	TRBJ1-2	CASSLSGQGANYGYTF	TGTGCCAGCAGTCTCTCGGGACAGGGGGCAAACTATGGCTACACCTTC
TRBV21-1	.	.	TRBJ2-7	CASSSRTYRGNHYEQYF	TGTGCCAGCAGCTCCCGAACCTACAGGGGAAATCACTACGAGCAGTACTTC
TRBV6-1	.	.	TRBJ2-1	CATLTGLGDPNEQFF	TGTGCCACTCTAACGGGACTCGGCGACCCAAATGAGCAGTTCTTC
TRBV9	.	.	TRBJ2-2	CASSVAGAPNTGELFF	TGTGCCAGCAGCGTAGCGGGGGCCCCGAACACCGGGGAGCTGTTTTTT
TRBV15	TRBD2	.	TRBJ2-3	CATRGTSGASTDTQYF	TGTGCCACCAGAGGCACTAGCGGGGCTAGCACAGATACGCAGTATTTT
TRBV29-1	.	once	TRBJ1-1	CSAGGTGNTEAFF	TGCAGCGCGGGGGGGACGGGGAACACTGAAGCTTTCTTT
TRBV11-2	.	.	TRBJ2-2	CASSQLPGGRGGELFF	TGTGCCAGCAGTCAACTGCCCGGGGGCCGGGGCGGGGAGCTGTTTTTT
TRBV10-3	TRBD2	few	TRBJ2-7	CAISDVGGANYEQYF	TGTGCCATCAGTGACGTCGGGGGGGCGAACTACGAGCAGTACTTC
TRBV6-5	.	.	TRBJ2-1	CASSYQGRRYEQFF	TGTGCCAGCAGTTACCAGGGTCGGAGATATGAGCAGTTCTTC
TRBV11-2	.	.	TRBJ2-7	CASSLGGGNYEQYF	TGTGCCAGCAGCTTAGGAGGTGGGAACTACGAGCAGTACTTC
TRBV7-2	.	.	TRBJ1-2	CASSFQPSDGYTF	TGTGCCAGCAGCTTCCAACCTTCGGATGGCTACACCTTC
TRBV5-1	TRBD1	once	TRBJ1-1	CASSLGAGQVYTEAFF	TGCGCCAGCAGCCTGGGAGCCGGACAGGTTTACACTGAAGCTTTCTTT
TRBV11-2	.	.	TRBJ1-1	CASSASGLEAFF	TGTGCCAGCAGCGCGTCGGGCCTTGAAGCTTTCTTT
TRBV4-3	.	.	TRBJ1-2	CASSQDKGIGYGYTF	TGCGCCAGCAGCCAAGACAAGGGGATCGGCTATGGCTACACCTTC
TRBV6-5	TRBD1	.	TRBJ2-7	CASSYATGAEQYF	TGTGCCAGCAGTTACGCGACAGGGGCGGAGCAGTACTTC
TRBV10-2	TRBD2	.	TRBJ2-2	CASRGLAEPLGELFF	TGCGCCAGCAGGGGGCTAGCGGAGCCTTTGGGGGAGCTGTTTTTT
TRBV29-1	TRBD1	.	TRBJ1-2	CSVVGTGYGYTF	TGCAGCGTTGTAGGGACAGGATATGGCTACACCTTC
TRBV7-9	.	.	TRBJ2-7	CASSSHLRSLYEQYF	TGTGCCAGCAGCTCCCACCTACGCTCCCTCTACGAGCAGTACTTC
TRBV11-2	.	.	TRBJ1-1	CASSLVPPWGNTEAFF	TGTGCCAGCAGCTTAGTTCCTCCTTGGGGGAACACTGAAGCTTTCTTT
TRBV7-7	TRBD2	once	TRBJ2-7	CASSVSGGSYEQYF	TGTGCTAGCAGCGTCAGCGGGGGTTCCTACGAGCAGTACTTC
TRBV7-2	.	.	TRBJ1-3	CASSPLGGAGNTIYF	TGTGCCAGCAGCCCTCTGGGTGGGGCTGGAAACACCATATATTTT
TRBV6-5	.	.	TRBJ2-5	CASSYSVGETQYF	TGTGCCAGCAGTTACTCGGTGGGGGAGACCCAGTACTTC
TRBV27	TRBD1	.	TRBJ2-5	CASSMDRGGTQETQYF	TGTGCCAGCAGTATGGACAGGGGAGGAACCCAAGAGACCCAGTACTTC
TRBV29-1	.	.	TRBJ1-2	CSVEGDGYTF	TGCAGCGTTGAAGGGGATGGCTACACCTTC
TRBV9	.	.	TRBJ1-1	CASSVGGGMNTEAFF	TGTGCCAGCAGCGTAGGTGGAGGTATGAACACTGAAGCTTTCTTT
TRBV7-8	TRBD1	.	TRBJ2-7	CASSLVSGGGYEQYF	TGTGCCAGCAGCTTAGTATCAGGGGGCGGATACGAGCAGTACTTC
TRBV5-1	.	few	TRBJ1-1	CASSLVNTEAFF	TGCGCCAGCAGCTTAGTGAACACTGAAGCTTTCTTT
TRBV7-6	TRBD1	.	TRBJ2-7	CASSPGQGPNYEQYF	TGTGCCAGCAGCCCGGGACAGGGCCCCAACTACGAGCAGTACTTC